The next 27 T cell receptor beta chains were all read from a single sample in a study of tumor-infiltrating lymphocytes in localized non-small cell lung cancer. The data were produced by immunoSEQ multiplex PCR, yet TCRdb's version contains in-frame clones alone and is incomplete. The sample includes about 16,000 clones, 60% to 85% of them seen just once. Material for sequencing was lung tumor tissue. These receptors all stem from a human donor with non-small cell lung cancer.

V gene TRBV29-1 combines with J gene TRBJ2-1; TRBD2 is a possible D gene (6 bases). Germline CDR1 SQVTM, CDR2 ANQGSEA. The CDR3 has 11 amino acids. The ends were cut back, 7 bases at V and 7 bases at J, with 11 bases in the middle. In nucleotides, the CDR3 is TGCAGCGCCGGCGCGGGAAATGAGCAGTTCTTC. Its protein product is CSAGAGNEQFF.

V gene TRBV19 combines with J gene TRBJ1-1, with D possibly matching TRBD1 (6 bases). Germline values: CDR1 LNHDA, CDR2 SQIVND (reference sequence). V lost 7 bases, J lost 10 bases, and 22 bases lay in between. This CDR3 has 14 amino acids. The CDR3, as DNA: TGTGCCAGTACAGGGGCGCTGAGAGTATCCGGAGCTTTCTTT. This translates into CASTGALRVSGAFF.

The chain carries TRBV7-2 and TRBJ2-7; D is unresolved. This CDR3 comprises 13 residues. The germline CDR1 and CDR2 sequences are SGHTA and FQGNSA. V shed 5 bases and J shed 6 bases, with 14 bases lying between them. CDR3 amino acids: CASSPGVWGEQYF. Here the CDR3 DNA reads TGTGCCAGCAGCCCGGGTGTGTGGGGCGAGCAGTACTTC.

The J gene is TRBJ1-2, the V gene TRBV6-6; D gene uncertain. Deletions cut 5 bases from V and 4 bases from J, with 20 bases between. Germline CDR1 reads MNHNY; CDR2 reads SVGAGI (reference sequence). The CDR3 sequence is 16 residues long. In nucleotides, the CDR3 is TGTGCCAGCAGTCCTGAGGGTCCACTCCTCAGCTATGGCTACACCTTC. Translation: CASSPEGPLLSYGYTF.

The chain joins TRBV7-2 to TRBJ2-1, with 8 positions matching TRBD2. CDR1 and CDR2 (germline): SGHTA, FQGNSA. V lost 11 bases and J lost 9; bases outside the gene matches: 15. This CDR3 is built from 14 residues. The DNA for the CDR3 is TGTGCCGAGGGCCGTCGGGAGGGCTTCGGTGAGCAGTTCTTC. Its translation is CAEGRREGFGEQFF.

The rearrangement links TRBV27 to TRBJ2-2; either TRBD1 or TRBD2 may fit D (6 bases each). This CDR3 has 15 residues. V dropped 7 bases and J dropped 7 bases, with 19 bases sitting between them. Germline CDR1 reads MNHEY; CDR2 reads SMNVEV (reference sequence). The chain's CDR3 is CASTLVGGQGGELFF. CDR3 coding DNA: TGTGCCAGCACTCTAGTTGGGGGGCAGGGCGGGGAGCTGTTTTTT.

DNA for the CDR3: TGCGCCAGCGGATCTAGCGGGGGGGCGACCGGGGAGCTGTTTTTT. Translating it yields CASGSSGGATGELFF. This rearrangement joins TRBV4-1 to TRBJ2-2, with 12 bases lining up with TRBD2. V lost 8 bases to trimming and J lost 5 bases; unmatched junction nucleotides: 6. The CDR3 totals 15 residues. Looked up from germline, CDR1 is MGHRA and CDR2 is YSYEKL.

The chain combines TRBV10-3 with TRBJ1-2; possible D gene TRBD1, 5 bases. The CDR3 is 13 residues long. V was pared by 3 bases and J by 4 bases, with 9 bases between. Germline V lookup: CDR1 ENHRY, CDR2 SYGVKD. CDR3 in amino acids: CAISERDGYGYTF. CDR3 DNA sequence: TGTGCCATCAGTGAACGGGACGGCTATGGCTACACCTTC.

This clone has only one observation. The chain uses TRBV12-5 and TRBJ2-1; weak D call: TRBD1 (6 bases). Germline V gene lookup returns CDR1 LGHNT and CDR2 FRNRAP. Deletions cut 0 bases from V and 5 bases from J, with 11 bases between. This CDR3 region has 15 residues. DNA for the CDR3: TGTGCTAGTGGTTTGGTAGGGGGTCCCAACAATGAGCAGTTCTTC. It specifies CASGLVGGPNNEQFF.

V is TRBV28 and J is TRBJ1-5; possible D gene TRBD1, 5 bases. The ends were cut back, 6 bases at V and 0 bases at J, with 24 bases in the middle. Germline V gene sequence: CDR1 MDHEN, CDR2 SYDVKM. This CDR3 is 19 amino acids long. The CDR3 spells CASSSWEGLWTFSNQPQHF. The CDR3 DNA is TGTGCCAGCAGCTCCTGGGAGGGACTTTGGACCTTTAGCAATCAGCCCCAGCATTTT. The whole variable domain, filled in from reference TRBV28 and TRBJ1-5, reads DVKVTQSSRYLVKRTGEKVFLECVQDMDHENMFWYRQDPGLGLRLIYFSYDVKMKEKGDIPEGYSVSREKKERFSLILESASTNQTSMYLCASSSWEGLWTFSNQPQHFGDGTRLSIL.

V usage is TRBV4-1 and J usage is TRBJ2-5; weak D call: TRBD2 (6 bases). The CDR3 runs to 17 residues. V lost 0 bases, J lost 7 bases, and 21 bases lay in between. Germline V gene lookup returns CDR1 MGHRA and CDR2 YSYEKL. DNA for the CDR3: TGCGCCAGCAGCCAAGATGTGGATAGCGGAGGTTTAGGGACCCAGTACTTC. It specifies CASSQDVDSGGLGTQYF.

The rearrangement uses TRBV2 and TRBJ2-1; a weak D match, TRBD2 (5 bases). Germline lookup yields CDR1 SNHLY and CDR2 FYNNEI. This CDR3 contains 16 residues. Trimming took off 3 bases at V and 4 bases at J, with 16 bases between the two ends. CDR3 nucleotide sequence: TGTGCCAGCAGTGATTTAAACGAGGACTTATACAATGAGCAGTTCTTC. It codes for CASSDLNEDLYNEQFF.

In DNA, the CDR3 is TGTGCCAGCAGCTTGGGGAGTCCGTCCAATTCACCCCTCCACTTT. Amino acids: CASSLGSPSNSPLHF. The V call is TRBV5-6, the J call TRBJ1-6; unclear D gene. CDR1 and CDR2 from the germline V gene are SGHDT and YYEEEE. Between the trimmed V and J ends, which lost 0 bases and 7 bases, there was a span of 11 bases. The CDR3 runs 15 residues.

J is TRBJ1-1 and V is TRBV18; the D gene is possibly TRBD1 (6 bases). Trimming pared 3 bases from V and 5 bases from J, leaving 13 bases between. This CDR3 is built from 14 residues. Germline V CDR1 and CDR2: KGHSH, LQKENI. The CDR3 DNA reads TGTGCCAGCTCACCGCAGGGGTCGGGGACTGAAGCTTTCTTT. This sequence encodes CASSPQGSGTEAFF.

The chain uses TRBV7-2 and TRBJ2-3, with 11 bases that match TRBD2. CDR1 is SGHTA and CDR2 is FQGNSA in the germline V gene. The CDR3 has 17 amino acids. The junction had 9 bases not matched to a gene; V was cut back by 5 bases and J by 2 bases. The CDR3 DNA is TGTGCCAGCAGCCTCACCCTACTAGCGGGGGTCACAGATACGCAGTATTTT. Protein product: CASSLTLLAGVTDTQYF.

This clone has just a few counts. The chain joins TRBV9 to TRBJ2-7; D remains unclear. Trimming cost V 4 bases and J 3 bases, with 17 bases left between them. The CDR3 contains 15 residues. CDR1 is SGDLS and CDR2 is YYNGEE in the germline V gene. The CDR3: CASSPVLFSIYEQYF. In nucleotides, the CDR3 is TGTGCCAGCAGCCCGGTTTTGTTCTCCATCTACGAGCAGTACTTC.

V and J are TRBV19 and TRBJ1-2; 8 bases are a match to TRBD1. CDR1 is LNHDA, CDR2 SQIVND, per germline (reference sequence). The CDR3 consists of 11 residues. V was clipped by 10 bases and J by 6 bases; unmatched bases: 4. The CDR3 bases are TGTGCCACCGCGACAGGGGATGGCTACACCTTC. It specifies CATATGDGYTF.

The V gene is TRBV10-2, the J gene TRBJ2-3, with a tentative D call TRBD1 (6 bases). V lost 2 bases to trimming and J lost 0 bases, with 15 bases between them. Germline values: CDR1 WSHSY, CDR2 SAAADI. The CDR3 totals 17 residues. CDR3 amino acids: CASSETGTRRSTDTQYF. The CDR3 coding sequence is TGCGCCAGCAGTGAGACAGGGACGAGGCGAAGCACAGATACGCAGTATTTT.

This clone was seen a few times. The chain couples TRBV6-4 to TRBJ2-1; 8 bases are shared with TRBD2. The germline CDR1 and CDR2 sequences are MRHNA and SNTAGT. After removal of 6 bases from V and 0 bases from J, the junction contained 4 bases not matched to a gene. The CDR3 covers 15 residues. The CDR3 coding sequence is TGTGCCAGCAGACTGACTAGCGCCTCCTACAATGAGCAGTTCTTC. This codes for CASRLTSASYNEQFF.

This clone appeared a single time. CDR3 in DNA: TGTGCCAGCAGCTTATCTGGCGGGTCCTACGAGCAGTACTTC. This sequence encodes CASSLSGGSYEQYF. The rearrangement uses TRBV7-9 and TRBJ2-7; possibly TRBD2 for D (5 bases). The length of the CDR3 is 14 residues. V lost 2 bases and J lost 1, with 9 bases in between. The germline V gene encodes CDR1 SEHNR and CDR2 FQNEAQ (reference sequence).

The V and J genes are TRBV28 and TRBJ2-6; 10 nucleotides line up with TRBD1. V trimming: 5 bases; J trimming: 2 bases; junction bases outside the gene matches: 6. CDR3 length: 17 amino acids. In germline, CDR1 is MDHEN, CDR2 SYDVKM. CDR3 loop: CASSVRTGGAGANVLTF. The CDR3 DNA follows: TGTGCCAGCAGTGTCCGGACAGGGGGGGCTGGGGCCAACGTCCTGACTTTC.

V and J are TRBV10-2 and TRBJ2-5, with D perhaps being TRBD1 or TRBD2 (5 bases each). The CDR3 contains 13 residues. Per the germline V gene, CDR1 is WSHSY and CDR2 is SAAADI. V shed 4 bases and J shed 5 bases, with 11 bases lying between them. CDR3 protein: CASSGDPWETQYF. In nucleotides, the CDR3 is TGCGCCAGCAGTGGGGACCCTTGGGAGACCCAGTACTTC.

In its sample, this clone was seen once. The chain carries TRBV6-1 and TRBJ2-4; TRBD1 matches 9 bases. V was pared by 5 bases and J by 6 bases, with 5 bases of the junction left unmatched. The CDR3 has 14 amino acids. Germline V gene data show CDR1 as MNHNS and CDR2 as SASEGT. The CDR3 here is CASSRGQGRNIQYF. CDR3 bases: TGTGCCAGCAGTAGAGGACAGGGGAGAAACATTCAGTACTTC.

This clone appeared once. The V and J genes are TRBV7-8 and TRBJ2-3; TRBD1 agrees at 7 bases. Germline values: CDR1 SGHVS, CDR2 FQNEAQ. J was trimmed by 6 bases and V by 2 bases; bases with no gene match: 8. The CDR3 is 15 residues long. Here the CDR3 DNA reads TGTGCCAGCAGCTTAAACAGGGGAGCGGCGGATACGCAGTATTTT. Amino acids: CASSLNRGAADTQYF. Together with reference TRBV7-8 and TRBJ2-3, the CDR3 gives the full variable domain: GAGVSQSPRYKVAKRGQDVALRCDPISGHVSLFWYQQALGQGPEFLTYFQNEAQLDKSGLPSDRFFAERPEGSVSTLKIQRTQQEDSAVYLCASSLNRGAADTQYFGPGTRLTVL.

The chain joins TRBV7-6 to TRBJ1-4, with TRBD1 matching over 7 bases. The germline CDR1 and CDR2 sequences are SGHVS and FNYEAQ. The trim removed 5 bases at V and 7 bases at J, leaving 7 bases unmatched. The length of the CDR3 is 14 residues. In nucleotides, the CDR3 is TGTGCCAGCAGCCTCGGAGGGGGCACTGAAAAACTGTTTTTT. Translated, it gives CASSLGGGTEKLFF.

This chain connects TRBV7-9 to TRBJ2-5, with D unresolved. Trimming removed 10 bases at V and 6 bases at J, with 15 bases between. This CDR3 comprises 12 residues. CDR1 SEHNR and CDR2 FQNEAQ come from the germline V gene (reference sequence). The chain's CDR3 is CATRHMVKTQYF. The CDR3 DNA is TGTGCCACACGACATATGGTCAAGACCCAGTACTTC. The full variable domain, its missing parts supplied by reference TRBV7-9 and TRBJ2-5, is DTGVSQNPRHKITKRGQNVTFRCDPISEHNRLYWYRQTLGQGPEFLTYFQNEAQLEKSRLLSDRFSAERPKGSFSTLEIQRTEQGDSAMYLCATRHMVKTQYFGPGTRLLVL.

V and J are TRBV5-4 and TRBJ1-2; no firm D call. Germline CDR1 is SGHNT and CDR2 is YYREEE (reference sequence). Deletions cut 0 bases from V and 0 bases from J, with 15 bases between. This CDR3 is 17 amino acids long. Here the CDR3 DNA reads TGTGCCAGCAGCTTGGAACAGCCGACTCTCTCTAACTATGGCTACACCTTC. Residues: CASSLEQPTLSNYGYTF.